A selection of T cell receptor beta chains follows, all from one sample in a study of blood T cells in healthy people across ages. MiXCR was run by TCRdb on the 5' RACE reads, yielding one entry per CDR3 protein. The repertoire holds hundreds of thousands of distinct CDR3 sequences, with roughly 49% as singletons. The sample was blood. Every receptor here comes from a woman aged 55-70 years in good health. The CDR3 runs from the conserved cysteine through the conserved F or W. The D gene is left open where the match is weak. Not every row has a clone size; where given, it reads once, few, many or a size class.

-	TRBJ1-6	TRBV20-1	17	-	TGCAGTGCTAGAGTAGAGTGGGCGGACACAAGAACCTCACCCCTCCACTTT	CSARVEWADTRTSPLHF
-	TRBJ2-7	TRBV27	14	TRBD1	TGTGCCAGCAGCCGGACAGGGGCGGGCTACGAGCAGTACTTC	CASSRTGAGYEQYF
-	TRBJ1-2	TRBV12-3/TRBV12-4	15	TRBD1	TGTGCCAGCAGCCCGATCACCGGGACAGCATTCGGCTACACCTTC	CASSPITGTAFGYTF
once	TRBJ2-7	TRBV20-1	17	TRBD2	TGCAGTGGTACCGACCCGCGAGCGGCGGGAGCCGGCGACGAGCAGTACTTC	CSGTDPRAAGAGDEQYF
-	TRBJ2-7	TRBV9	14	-	TGTGCCAGCAGCGTAGAACAGGACCGCTACGAGCAGTACTTC	CASSVEQDRYEQYF
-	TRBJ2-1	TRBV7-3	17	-	TGTGCCAGCAGCTTGGGAGTTGGGGGCGACCTTTACAATGAGCAGTTCTTC	CASSLGVGGDLYNEQFF
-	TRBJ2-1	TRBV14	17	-	TGTGCCAGCAGCCAAGATACTGCGGCGGGCCGTTGGGATGAGCAGTTCTTC	CASSQDTAAGRWDEQFF
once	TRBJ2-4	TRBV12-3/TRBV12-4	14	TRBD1	TGTGCCAGCACCCTGACAGGGGGATACAATGAGCAGTACTTC	CASTLTGGYNEQYF
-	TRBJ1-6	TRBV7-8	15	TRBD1	TGTGCCAGCAGCTTACGAGAACAGGGGAACTCACCCCTCCACTTT	CASSLREQGNSPLHF
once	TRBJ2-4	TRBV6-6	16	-	TGTGCCAGCAGTTACTCATTGGGTCTTAGGGCAAACATTCAGTACTTC	CASSYSLGLRANIQYF
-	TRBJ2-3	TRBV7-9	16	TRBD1	TGTGCCAGCACTAAACCAGGGACAGGGAGCACAGATACGCAGTATTTT	CASTKPGTGSTDTQYF
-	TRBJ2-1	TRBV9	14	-	TGTGCCAGCAGCCCCGAAGACGGGAGATTACGGCAGTTCTTC	CASSPEDGRLRQFF
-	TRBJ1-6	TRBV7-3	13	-	TGTGCCAGCAGCTTACTCGAGAATTCACCCCTCCACTTT	CASSLLENSPLHF
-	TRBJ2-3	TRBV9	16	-	TGTGCCAGCAGCCCCCGGGGAGTCCCTAGCACAGATACGCAGTATTTT	CASSPRGVPSTDTQYF
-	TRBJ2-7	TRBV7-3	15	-	TGTGCCAGCAGCTTAAGGCCGGGACCCTCAGGGGAGCAGTACTTC	CASSLRPGPSGEQYF